This T cell receptor beta chain was recorded in a study of blood T cell repertoires in COVID-19. Study information: Acute and convalescent COVID-19 specimens originated in the United States, Italy and Spain. T cells, B-cell-depleted T cells, or PBMCs provided the cDNA or gDNA that served as material.

The germline V gene encodes CDR1 SNHLY and CDR2 FYNNEI. The length of the CDR3 is 14 residues. V was pared by 3 bases and J by 1 base, with 9 bases between. Original processing notes: From reference gene primer amplification, estimates of nucleated cell counts were derived. TCRdb's copy holds only in-frame clones and misses some; the assay was immunoSEQ multiplex PCR. V, J and clone size were drawn from that table, and D and trimming were deduced from the DNA. The sample records approximately 80,000 clones, 70% to 85% being singletons. This clone was seen a few times. V gene TRBV2 combines with J gene TRBJ1-1; a possible D gene is TRBD1 (6 bases). Sequenced material: peripheral blood. This receptor was identified in a man aged 50 or older with active or convalescent COVID-19. The DNA of the CDR3 is TGTGCCAGCAGTGATCCAGGGGCGAACACTGAAGCTTTCTTT. The encoded protein is CASSDPGANTEAFF.